This T cell receptor beta chain came from a study of blood T cell repertoires in COVID-19. Study-level background: Italy, Spain and the United States were the sources of the convalescent and acute COVID-19 samples. T cells, B-cell-depleted T cells, or PBMCs provided the cDNA or gDNA that served as material.

This CDR3 region has 17 residues. V lost 0 bases and J lost 0, with 9 bases in between. Germline CDR1 LNHNV, CDR2 YYDKDF (reference sequence). This clone was detected once. Original processing methods: Scientists estimated how many nucleated cells there were by amplifying reference gene primers. The protocol was immunoSEQ multiplex PCR, while the TCRdb copy is restricted to in-frame clones and leaves out a portion. The V and J calls and clone size come from that table; D and trimming were worked out from the DNA. Seen here are tens of thousands of clones, 85% to 90% observed once, and the top ten hold 22%.

The sequence came from a woman older than 75 in a cohort sampled during active or convalescent COVID-19. The chain couples TRBV15 to TRBJ1-6; D unresolved. The sample consisted of peripheral blood. CDR3 loop: CATSREMRSSYNSPLHF. CDR3 nucleotides: TGTGCCACCAGCAGAGAGATGAGGAGCTCCTATAATTCACCCCTCCACTTT. The whole variable domain, remainder taken from reference TRBV15 and TRBJ1-6, is DAMVIQNPRYQVTQFGKPVTLSCSQTLNHNVMYWYQQKSSQAPKLLFHYYDKDFNNEADTPDNFQSRRPNTSFCFLDIRSPGLGDTAMYLCATSREMRSSYNSPLHFGNGTRLTVT.